One and the same sample provided the 22 T cell receptor beta chains below, sequenced in a study of neurological immune-mediated disorders. The time point denotes: longitudinal time-point 1 (baseline). TCRdb analysed the 5' RACE reads with MiXCR anew, one entry per CDR3 protein. Of roughly 36,000 distinct CDR3 sequences listed, about 3.3% are singletons. Sequencing was carried out using PBMCs. Receptors originate from a woman aged 60 to 75 with multiple sclerosis.

This clonotype was observed many times. The chain combines TRBV24-1 with TRBJ2-3, with TRBD2 matching over 7 bases. The CDR3 totals 16 residues. Germline values: CDR1 KGHDR, CDR2 SFDVKD. After removal of 4 bases from V and 4 bases from J, the junction contained 10 bases not matched to a gene. CDR3: CATSDHQAGRADTQYF. Here the CDR3 DNA reads TGTGCCACCAGTGACCATCAAGCGGGGCGCGCAGATACGCAGTATTTT.

This clonotype was seen many times. This chain uses TRBV15 with TRBJ1-6, with unresolved D. The CDR3 consists of 16 residues. The germline CDR1 and CDR2 sequences are LNHNV and YYDKDF (reference sequence). The V and J ends lost 3 bases and 9 bases respectively, with 18 bases between them. The CDR3 nucleotides are TGTGCCACCAGCAGCAAGGAGTCGTTCCGCATTTCACCCCTCCACTTT. Its translation is CATSSKESFRISPLHF.

This clonotype showed up many times. The V call is TRBV18, the J call TRBJ2-1; D tentatively fits TRBD1 or TRBD2 (5 bases each). Germline V gives CDR1 KGHSH, CDR2 LQKENI. V was shortened by 3 bases and J by 4 bases, with 16 bases between the two germline ends. This CDR3 is 16 amino acids long. This CDR3 is CASSPDGALPYNEQFF. The CDR3 DNA sequence: TGTGCCAGCTCACCGGACGGGGCACTCCCGTACAATGAGCAGTTCTTC.

This clonotype appeared many times. V usage is TRBV20-1 and J usage is TRBJ2-5; perhaps D is TRBD1 or TRBD2 (5 bases each). The CDR3 spans 12 residues. V lost 4 bases and J lost 4, with 10 bases in between. From germline, CDR1 is DFQATT and CDR2 SNEGSKA (reference sequence). The CDR3 nucleotides read TGCAGTGCTACGGGGCCTTCAGAGACCCAGTACTTC. This translates into CSATGPSETQYF.

This clonotype came up many times. The rearrangement uses TRBV19 and TRBJ2-6; 9 bases line up with TRBD2. The CDR3 runs 16 residues. After removal of 5 bases from V and 12 bases from J, the junction contained 14 bases not matched to a gene. The V gene's germline CDR1 is LNHDA and CDR2 SQIVND (reference sequence). Here the CDR3 reads CASSSPRGGGAVVLTF. DNA for the CDR3: TGTGCCAGTAGTTCCCCCCGGGGCGGGGGGGCTGTCGTCCTGACTTTC.

This clonotype was seen at least ten times. V is TRBV3-1 and J is TRBJ2-1, with D unresolved. This CDR3 region has 14 residues. The germline gives CDR1 LGHDT, CDR2 YNNKEL (reference sequence). V was cut by 0 bases and J by 7 bases, with 10 bases left in between. In nucleotides, the CDR3 is TGTGCCAGCAGCCAAGATCTGTGGGGTAATGAGCAGTTCTTC. Translating it yields CASSQDLWGNEQFF.

This clonotype was seen at least ten times. The rearrangement links TRBV12-3 or TRBV12-4 to TRBJ2-3; D remains unclear. Trimming stripped 7 bases from V and 5 bases from J, with 16 bases between. The CDR3 consists of 14 residues. The CDR3 loop reads CASTRVLGKDTQYF. CDR3 nucleotide sequence: TGTGCCAGCACCCGTGTTCTAGGCAAAGATACGCAGTATTTT.

This clonotype was observed many times. The chain couples TRBV10-3 to TRBJ2-7, with D possibly being TRBD1 (5 bases). V lost 3 bases and J lost 4, with 13 bases in between. Per germline, CDR1 ENHRY and CDR2 SYGVKD. The CDR3 is made up of 14 amino acids. CDR3 DNA: TGTGCCATCAGTGAAAAGGGCCAGGGATACGAGCAGTACTTC. Protein product: CAISEKGQGYEQYF.

This clonotype occurred many times. The chain is built from TRBV12-3 or TRBV12-4 and TRBJ2-3, with a weak D call TRBD2 (7 bases). This CDR3 comprises 14 residues. The V and J ends lost 3 bases and 4 bases respectively, with 11 bases between them. CDR3 sequence reads: CASSLGGGPDTQYF. CDR3 DNA sequence: TGTGCCAGCAGTTTGGGCGGGGGCCCAGATACGCAGTATTTT.

This clonotype was recorded many times. This chain uses TRBV29-1 with TRBJ1-2; D is undetermined. Between the trimmed V and J ends, which lost 0 bases and 4 bases, there was a span of 9 bases. The CDR3 has 13 amino acids. The germline gives CDR1 SQVTM, CDR2 ANQGSEA. The CDR3 coding sequence is TGCAGCGTTGAAGATCCCCCCTCCTATGGCTACACCTTC. Its translation is CSVEDPPSYGYTF.

This clonotype occurred many times. This chain links TRBV28 with TRBJ1-2; 7 nucleotides align to TRBD1. Germline CDR1 MDHEN, CDR2 SYDVKM. Germline trimming cut 3 bases from V and 8 bases from J; bases unmatched to any gene: 9. The CDR3 runs to 14 residues. For the CDR3, the DNA is TGTGCCAGCAGTTTTTACAGGGGACGACCCGGCTACACCTTC. Its translation is CASSFYRGRPGYTF.

This clonotype is medium-sized in the sample. This chain links TRBV7-2 with TRBJ2-2; possible D gene TRBD2, 5 bases. CDR3 size: 12 residues. V was trimmed by 3 bases and J by 7 bases, leaving 6 bases between them. CDR1 and CDR2 from the germline V gene are SGHTA and FQGNSA. The CDR3 DNA follows: TGTGCCAGCAGCTTCGGGGTCGGGGAGCTGTTTTTT. Translated, it gives CASSFGVGELFF.

This clonotype was picked up many times. The rearrangement links TRBV7-2 to TRBJ2-3, with 12 bases aligning to TRBD2. The CDR3 totals 17 residues. With 3 bases clipped from V and 2 bases from J, the junction kept 6 bases outside the gene matches. The germline CDR1 and CDR2 sequences are SGHTA and FQGNSA. CDR3 DNA sequence: TGTGCCAGCAGCTTTAACGGACTAGCGGGATTCACAGATACGCAGTATTTT. It translates to CASSFNGLAGFTDTQYF.

The sample holds many counts of this clonotype. The genes are TRBV5-1 and TRBJ2-1; D not certain. The CDR3 length is 15 residues. Trimming took off 0 bases at V and 0 bases at J, with 7 bases between the two ends. CDR1 and CDR2 (germline): SGHRS, YFSETQ. Written as DNA, the CDR3 is TGCGCCAGCAGCTTGGGGGGTCCCTCCTACAATGAGCAGTTCTTC. Amino acids: CASSLGGPSYNEQFF.

The table lists this clonotype with many counts. The rearrangement links TRBV5-6 to TRBJ1-2, with D maybe TRBD1 (5 bases). Trimming left V 3 bases short and J 1 base short, with 10 bases between. CDR1 SGHDT and CDR2 YYEEEE come from the germline V gene. The CDR3 consists of 14 residues. Here the CDR3 reads CASSYGTNNYGYTF. CDR3 sequence (DNA): TGTGCCAGCAGCTATGGGACCAATAACTATGGCTACACCTTC.

In its sample, this clonotype was seen many times. The chain employs TRBV10-3 and TRBJ2-3; D is ambiguous. CDR1 is ENHRY, CDR2 SYGVKD, per germline. V gave up 7 bases and J gave up 4 bases, with 15 bases separating them. CDR3 length: 14 residues. The DNA of the CDR3 is TGTGCCATCAACCCAGGCCCCTCGGCAGATACGCAGTATTTT. Its translation is CAINPGPSADTQYF.

This clonotype has a handful of counts. The chain carries TRBV7-8 and TRBJ1-3, with a possible D match to TRBD1 (6 bases). Per germline, CDR1 SGHVS and CDR2 FQNEAQ. V gave up 2 bases and J gave up 1 base, with 9 bases separating them. The CDR3 sequence is 15 residues long. CDR3 DNA sequence: TGTGCCAGCAGCTTAACACAGGGTTCTGGAAACACCATATATTTT. It encodes CASSLTQGSGNTIYF.

This clonotype was recorded many times. The V gene is TRBV21-1, the J gene TRBJ2-2; the tabulated D call, TRBD2, remains unverified against the DNA. TRBV21-1 is described as a pseudogene. CDR3 length: 20 residues. CDR3 protein: CASSKAERASGGAITGELFF. The CDR3 DNA follows: TGTGCCAGCAGCAAAGCGGAGCGGGCTAGCGGGGGGGCCATAACCGGGGAGCTGTTTTTT.

This clonotype was observed many times. The chain has TRBV3-1 and TRBJ2-7; weak D call: TRBD1 (6 bases). CDR1 and CDR2 (germline): LGHDT, YNNKEL (reference sequence). CDR3 length equals 13 residues. V was shortened by 5 bases and J by 5 bases, with 13 bases between the two germline ends. The CDR3 reads CASSMTGFHEQYF. CDR3 DNA: TGTGCCAGCAGCATGACAGGTTTCCACGAGCAGTACTTC.

On this clonotype itself: A read error may explain this, as a much larger clone is one base away. V and J are TRBV20-1 and TRBJ2-3; D remains unclear. Trimming stripped 4 bases from V and 4 bases from J, with 18 bases between. The CDR3 runs 15 residues. Germline assignment: CDR1 DFQATT and CDR2 SNEGSKA (reference sequence). The CDR3, as DNA: TGCAGTGCTAACCTTCTGGGGATACCCCCAGATACGCAGTATTTT. Encoded protein: CSANLLGIPPDTQYF.

This clonotype was seen many times. This chain connects TRBV19 to TRBJ2-1, with TRBD1 matching 7 bases. Germline V gene data show CDR1 as LNHDA and CDR2 as SQIVND (reference sequence). CDR3 length: 13 amino acids. The ends lost 5 bases at V and 6 bases at J; junction bases unmatched: 4. The CDR3 spells CASSVQGINEQFF. In DNA form, the CDR3 reads TGTGCCAGTAGTGTACAGGGGATCAATGAGCAGTTCTTC. The whole variable domain, filled in from reference TRBV19 and TRBJ2-1, reads DGGITQSPKYLFRKEGQNVTLSCEQNLNHDAMYWYRQDPGQGLRLIYYSQIVNDFQKGDIAEGYSVSREKKESFPLTVTSAQKNPTAFYLCASSVQGINEQFFGPGTRLTVL.

This clonotype was recorded many times. The CDR3: CASSPDRGQFGGELFF. CDR3 DNA: TGTGCCAGCAGTCCGGACAGGGGGCAATTTGGCGGGGAGCTGTTTTTT. The chain uses TRBV27 and TRBJ2-2, with 11 bases matching TRBD1. The germline V gene encodes CDR1 MNHEY and CDR2 SMNVEV (reference sequence). The CDR3 length is 16 residues. The junction had 9 bases not matched to a gene; V was cut back by 5 bases and J by 7 bases.